The 8 T cell receptor beta chains given below trace back to one sample, sequenced in a study of cytomegalovirus exposure and HLA in healthy donors. The study ran its PCR with 60 Vbeta and 13 Jbeta primers. Repertoires were generated with immunoSEQ multiplex PCR, while TCRdb's copy carries only in-frame clones and drops some. The repertoire includes more than 150,000 clones, over 75% of them detected once, and under 2% sits in the top ten. The source material was PBMCs. The source is a woman between 25 and 40 years old in good health and CMV-seronegative.

The chain couples TRBV20-1 to TRBJ2-5, with a possible D match to TRBD2 (5 bases). This CDR3 is 11 amino acids long. V gave up 3 bases and J gave up 3 bases, with 5 bases separating them. Germline V gene data show CDR1 as DFQATT and CDR2 as SNEGSKA (reference sequence). For the CDR3, the DNA is TGCAGTGCTAGGGGAGAAGAGACCCAGTACTTC. The encoded protein is CSARGEETQYF.

The chain is built from TRBV15 and TRBJ2-7; weak D call: TRBD2 (6 bases). Trimming removed 5 bases from V and 0 bases from J, with 20 bases in between. The CDR3 contains 17 residues. Germline CDR1 is LNHNV and CDR2 is YYDKDF (reference sequence). For the CDR3, the DNA is TGTGCCACCAGCGTCTCTAAAGGAGGGATTAGCTCCTACGAGCAGTACTTC. Protein sequence: CATSVSKGGISSYEQYF.

The chain recombines TRBV6-5 with TRBJ1-2; no definite D call. Germline values: CDR1 MNHEY, CDR2 SVGAGI. V lost 9 bases and J lost 4, with 9 bases in between. The CDR3 consists of 11 residues. DNA of the CDR3: TGTGCCAGTAGGGCGGGCTATGGCTACACCTTC. Its translation is CASRAGYGYTF.

The CDR3 reads CASSVLGNSGNTIYF. The CDR3 DNA follows: TGTGCCAGCAGCGTACTAGGAAACTCTGGAAACACCATATATTTT. The V gene is TRBV13, the J gene TRBJ1-3; no clear D. Looked up from germline, CDR1 is PRHDT and CDR2 is FYEKMQ (reference sequence). The ends were cut back, 5 bases at V and 0 bases at J, with 11 bases in the middle. CDR3 size: 15 residues. The whole variable domain, filled in from reference TRBV13 and TRBJ1-3, reads AAGVIQSPRHLIKEKRETATLKCYPIPRHDTVYWYQQGPGQDPQFLISFYEKMQSDKGSIPDRFSAQQFSDYHSELNMSSLELGDSALYFCASSVLGNSGNTIYFGEGSWLTVV.

The gene calls are TRBV19 and TRBJ1-6; D remains unclear. This CDR3 is 14 amino acids long. Trimming cost V 3 bases and J 6 bases, with 9 bases left between them. CDR1 LNHDA and CDR2 SQIVND come from the germline V gene (reference sequence). The CDR3 region has the DNA TGTGCCAGTAGTATGGCATCGTCTAATTCACCCCTCCACTTT. This translates into CASSMASSNSPLHF.

This chain joins TRBV30 and TRBJ2-7; 8 bases align to TRBD1. Germline V CDR1 and CDR2: GTSNPN, SVGIG (reference sequence). The CDR3 runs to 14 residues. V lost 2 bases to trimming and J lost 2 bases; unmatched junction nucleotides: 5. As DNA, the CDR3 is TGTGCCTGGAGTTGGGGACAGGTGACCTACGAGCAGTACTTC. Translating it yields CAWSWGQVTYEQYF.

This clone occurred a few times. The chain links TRBV7-9 to TRBJ1-1; 9 nucleotides agree with TRBD1. This CDR3 comprises 14 residues. CDR1 and CDR2 (germline): SEHNR, FQNEAQ (reference sequence). V lost 2 bases, J lost 6 bases, and 4 bases stayed unmatched. The CDR3, as DNA: TGTGCCAGCAGCTTATCCACAGGGGGCCCTGAAGCTTTCTTT. It yields the protein CASSLSTGGPEAFF.

This chain joins TRBV30 and TRBJ1-2, with D maybe TRBD1 (5 bases). From germline, CDR1 is GTSNPN and CDR2 SVGIG (reference sequence). The CDR3 length is 15 residues. Trimming stripped 2 bases from V and 1 base from J, with 14 bases between. CDR3 residues: CAWSFRQFLNYGYTF. In nucleotides, the CDR3 is TGTGCCTGGAGTTTTAGACAGTTCCTTAACTATGGCTACACCTTC.